These 2 T cell receptor beta chains came from one sample sequenced in a study of shared clonotypes between healthy human individuals. Sequenced by immunoSEQ multiplex PCR; TCRdb stores in-frame clones only, minus some. The repertoire holds about 2.4 million clones, with approximately 93% as singletons. Sequenced: naive CD4+ T cells from PBMCs. Subset of the sample: CD45RA+ positively selected. The receptors derive from a man in his late teens or twenties in good health. Some clones in this sample may be carry-over from other donors' samples.

The CDR3 DNA follows: TGTGCCAGTAGTATTTACGGCGGGACCTACAATGAGCAGTTCTTC. It specifies CASSIYGGTYNEQFF. The chain joins TRBV19 to TRBJ2-1; D is possibly TRBD2 (6 bases). The CDR3 is 15 residues long. The V and J ends lost 3 bases and 2 bases respectively, with 11 bases between them. The germline CDR1 and CDR2 sequences are LNHDA and SQIVND (reference sequence).

This clone was picked up one time. This chain uses TRBV25-1 with TRBJ1-5; D call uncertain. The germline V and J ends were trimmed by 0 bases and 1 base, with 10 bases remaining between them. The CDR3 sequence is 16 residues long. The germline V gene has CDR1 MGHDK and CDR2 SYGVNS. The DNA of the CDR3 is TGTGCCAGCAGTGAATACGGCCCGGTGAGCAATCAGCCCCAGCATTTT. Translation gives CASSEYGPVSNQPQHF.